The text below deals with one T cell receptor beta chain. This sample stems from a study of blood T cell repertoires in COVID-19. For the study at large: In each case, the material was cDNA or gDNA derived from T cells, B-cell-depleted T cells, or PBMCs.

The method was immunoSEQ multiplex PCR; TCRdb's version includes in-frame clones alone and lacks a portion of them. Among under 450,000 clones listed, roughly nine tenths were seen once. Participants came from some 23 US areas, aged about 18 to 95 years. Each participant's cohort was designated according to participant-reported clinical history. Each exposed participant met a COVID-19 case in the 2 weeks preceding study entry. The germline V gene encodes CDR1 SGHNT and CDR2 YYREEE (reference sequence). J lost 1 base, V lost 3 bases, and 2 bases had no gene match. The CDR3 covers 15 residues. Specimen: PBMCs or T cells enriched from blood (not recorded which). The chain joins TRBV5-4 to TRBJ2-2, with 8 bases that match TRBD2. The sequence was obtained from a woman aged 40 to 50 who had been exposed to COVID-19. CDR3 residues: CASSWGTRNTGELFF. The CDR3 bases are TGTGCCAGCAGCTGGGGGACTAGGAACACCGGGGAGCTGTTTTTT.